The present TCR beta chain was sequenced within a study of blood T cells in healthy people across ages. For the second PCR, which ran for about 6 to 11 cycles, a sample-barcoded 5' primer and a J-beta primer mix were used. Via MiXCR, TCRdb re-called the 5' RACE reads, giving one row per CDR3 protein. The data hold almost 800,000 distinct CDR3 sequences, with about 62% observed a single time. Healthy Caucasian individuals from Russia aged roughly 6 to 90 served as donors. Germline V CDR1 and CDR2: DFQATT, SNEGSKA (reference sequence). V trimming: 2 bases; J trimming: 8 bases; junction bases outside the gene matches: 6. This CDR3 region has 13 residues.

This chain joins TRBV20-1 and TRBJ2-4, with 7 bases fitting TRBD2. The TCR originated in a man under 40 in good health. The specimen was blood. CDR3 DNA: TGCAGTGCTAGACGTGGGAGGGCCCACATTCAGTACTTC. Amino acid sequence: CSARRGRAHIQYF.